Listed below are T cell receptor beta chains from one sample, sequenced in a study of identical twins. TCRdb re-derived calls from the 5' RACE reads in MiXCR, one entry per CDR3 protein. The repertoire holds approximately 300,000 distinct CDR3 sequences, with 8% to 9.5% as singletons. This same sample was also taken into another study, of yellow fever vaccine responses in identical twins.

Material: CD8+ T cells sorted from blood. The receptors originated from a woman younger than 35 in good health. The CDR3 runs from the conserved cysteine through the conserved F or W. A D gene is named only where the DNA matches it firmly. Rows give clone size only sometimes, using once, few, many, or a class for an expanded clone.

d_gene	abundance	v_gene	j_gene	CDR3aa	CDR3nt
.	.	TRBV6-1	TRBJ2-5	CASTSMEGAFKGETQYF	TGTGCCAGCACCTCCATGGAGGGGGCCTTTAAGGGGGAGACCCAGTACTTC
.	few	TRBV21-1	TRBJ2-5	CASSNPEADNKAKTQYF	TGTGCCAGCAGCAACCCCGAGGCGGACAATAAGGCGAAGACCCAGTACTTC
.	few	TRBV15	TRBJ2-7	CATSREFYEQYF	TGTGCCACCAGCAGAGAATTCTACGAGCAGTACTTC
.	few	TRBV7-8	TRBJ2-7	CASSQLLGTGTYEQYF	TGTGCCAGCAGCCAACTTCTCGGGACGGGAACCTACGAGCAGTACTTC
TRBD1	few	TRBV7-9	TRBJ1-6	CASSLGQGARSPLHF	TGTGCCAGCAGCTTAGGCCAGGGGGCGCGATCACCCCTCCACTTT
.	.	TRBV7-2	TRBJ2-3	CASSLGSGGHGYF	TGTGCCAGCAGCTTAGGGAGTGGGGGTCACGGGTATTTT
TRBD1	few	TRBV6-2/TRBV6-3	TRBJ1-1	CASRPTGTGSRVEDTEAFF	TGTGCCAGCAGACCCACCGGGACAGGGAGTAGAGTGGAGGACACTGAAGCTTTCTTT
.	.	TRBV2	TRBJ2-7	CASKAGQAEQYF	TGTGCCAGCAAGGCCGGTCAGGCCGAGCAGTACTTC
.	many	TRBV29-1	TRBJ2-3	CSVVPNGDTQYF	TGCAGCGTTGTCCCTAATGGGGATACGCAGTATTTT
TRBD1	few	TRBV4-3	TRBJ2-6	CASSPGTGLDVLTF	TGCGCCAGCAGCCCAGGGACAGGGTTAGACGTCCTGACTTTC
.	.	TRBV14	TRBJ2-5	CASSQTTGNLQETQYF	TGTGCCAGCAGCCAGACAACAGGGAACCTCCAAGAGACCCAGTACTTC
TRBD1	.	TRBV20-1	TRBJ2-7	CSARDSEGGPLGEQYF	TGCAGTGCTAGAGATTCAGAAGGGGGCCCATTAGGCGAGCAGTACTTC
.	many	TRBV7-9	TRBJ2-5	CASSRDNQETQYF	TGTGCCAGCAGCCGGGACAACCAAGAGACCCAGTACTTC
.	many	TRBV7-9	TRBJ2-7	CAVGGRVLSYEQYF	TGTGCCGTCGGCGGTAGGGTCCTTTCCTACGAGCAGTACTTC
.	.	TRBV6-5	TRBJ2-6	CASSYLFVSGSSGANVLTF	TGTGCCAGCAGTTACTTGTTCGTCAGTGGGAGCTCTGGGGCCAACGTCCTGACTTTC
TRBD2	few	TRBV10-3	TRBJ2-7	CAIRGTSGGSYEQYF	TGTGCCATCAGGGGGACTAGCGGGGGGTCCTACGAGCAGTACTTC
.	many	TRBV6-2/TRBV6-3	TRBJ2-1	CASNYGREYNEQFF	TGTGCCAGCAATTACGGCAGGGAATACAATGAGCAGTTCTTC
.	many	TRBV4-3	TRBJ2-7	CASSPGSGYEQYF	TGCGCCAGCAGCCCCGGGAGCGGGTACGAGCAGTACTTC
TRBD1	.	TRBV10-3	TRBJ2-1	CAISDPGQPEQFF	TGTGCCATCAGTGACCCGGGACAGCCTGAGCAGTTCTTC
.	few	TRBV10-3	TRBJ2-7	CAITEGNSYEQYF	TGTGCCATCACAGAGGGGAACTCCTACGAGCAGTACTTC
.	many	TRBV27	TRBJ2-1	CASSLIGSETEQFF	TGTGCCAGCAGTTTAATTGGATCCGAGACGGAGCAGTTCTTC
.	.	TRBV4-1	TRBJ2-7	CASSQVVVGTYEQYF	TGCGCCAGCAGCCAAGTGGTAGTCGGCACCTACGAGCAGTACTTC
TRBD1	few	TRBV28	TRBJ2-1	CASTLARTGWNEQFF	TGTGCCAGCACCCTAGCCAGGACAGGGTGGAATGAGCAGTTCTTC
TRBD1	many	TRBV5-1	TRBJ2-5	CASSQRQGSYQETQYF	TGCGCCAGCAGCCAAAGACAGGGGTCGTACCAAGAGACCCAGTACTTC
.	few	TRBV5-1	TRBJ2-7	CASSPVTASYEQYF	TGCGCCAGCAGCCCAGTGACAGCCTCCTACGAGCAGTACTTC
.	.	TRBV4-1	TRBJ2-7	CASSQDSRETSYEQYF	TGCGCCAGCAGCCAAGATTCCCGGGAGACATCCTACGAGCAGTACTTC
.	once	TRBV7-6	TRBJ2-2	CASSLLAATSTGELFF	TGTGCCAGCAGCTTATTGGCAGCTACCAGTACCGGGGAGCTGTTTTTT
.	many	TRBV28	TRBJ2-3	CASTDRDEGTDTQYF	TGTGCCAGCACCGACCGGGATGAGGGCACAGATACGCAGTATTTT